This T cell receptor (beta chain) came from a study of siplizumab effects on memory and regulatory T cells (dated by TCRdb to between 2019 and 2020). Study-wide context: The effect of the anti-CD2 antibody siplizumab on alloreactive T-cell subsets was examined in allogeneic mixed lymphocyte reactions constructed from human PBMCs.

The paper's findings and limits, for the study overall: Roughly 80-97% of proliferating CD4+ or CD8+ clones could not be assigned a naive or memory phenotype. Among mappable alloreactive CD4+ clones, the Treg-derived fraction averaged approximately 72% with siplizumab versus roughly 29% in control reactions. Unstimulated naive T cells appeared to be more diverse than memory T cells, and naive cells seemed to make a substantial contribution to the alloresponse. Because sequences at frequencies below about 10^-5 were poorly captured, only a minor fraction of alloreactive clones could be mapped back to unstimulated subsets. The cumulative frequency of alloreactive sequences that could be traced back to unstimulated CD4+ memory T cells was significantly reduced by siplizumab. No functional confirmation was obtained for the suppressive function of proliferating Tregs from siplizumab cultures.

Libraries were made using the immunoSEQ multiplex PCR assay. Each sample had some 96,000 TCR templates assayed by the deep sequencing platform. Genomic DNA extracted from sorted T cells was used for TCRbeta CDR3 sequencing. Under the source paper's analysis protocol: The R programming language was used for the clonal analysis of the TCRbeta CDR3 data. Unstimulated samples were compared with post-reaction CFSE-low samples to define alloreactive CD4+ and CD8+ clones. Regulatory or non-regulatory origin of alloreactive CD4+ clones was assigned by matching sequences to the sorted unstimulated Treg and non-Treg repertoires. TCRdb took over this immuneACCESS table, retaining in-frame rearrangements with V and J assigned. Such tables are incomplete; in checked studies, under half of the missing clones stem from an unresolved V gene, and the remainder is unexplained. V, J and clone size reflect that table, while D and trimming were determined from the DNA. The sample table lists around 120,000 clones, roughly 94% of them with a count of one. The leading ten clones occupy roughly 1.5% of the sample.

Sorted unstimulated T cells and proliferating T cells recovered from mixed lymphocyte reactions underwent TCRbeta CDR3 sequencing. Fresh whole blood from ten HLA-typed healthy donors was used as the source from which PBMCs were isolated. To map where alloreactive clones came from, unstimulated CD4+ non-regulatory T cells were FACS-sorted. The CDR3, cysteine through phenylalanine, is 14 amino acids long. CDR3 DNA only is kept here, 42 bases in frame from base 1. V and J are truncated by 4 bases and 3 bases respectively, leaving an intervening sequence of 14 bases. The germline V gene gives CDR1 as SGHRS and CDR2 as YFSETQ. Of note for this clone: What this receptor recognizes is not known. No much larger clonotype is one base removed from it; base qualities were not supplied.

Sequencing was carried out using non-Treg CD4+ T cells sorted from blood. The meaning of the sample's cell subset or site label: FACS-sorted unstimulated CD4+ non-regulatory T cells. The clonotype originates from a human donor in good health. Here the chain combines TRBV5-1 and TRBJ2-7; the D gene is perhaps TRBD1 or TRBD2, each of them matching over 5 bases. The bases are TGCGCCAGCAGCCGGGACGGCCAAGGCTACGAGCAGTACTTC. Protein translation: CASSRDGQGYEQYF.